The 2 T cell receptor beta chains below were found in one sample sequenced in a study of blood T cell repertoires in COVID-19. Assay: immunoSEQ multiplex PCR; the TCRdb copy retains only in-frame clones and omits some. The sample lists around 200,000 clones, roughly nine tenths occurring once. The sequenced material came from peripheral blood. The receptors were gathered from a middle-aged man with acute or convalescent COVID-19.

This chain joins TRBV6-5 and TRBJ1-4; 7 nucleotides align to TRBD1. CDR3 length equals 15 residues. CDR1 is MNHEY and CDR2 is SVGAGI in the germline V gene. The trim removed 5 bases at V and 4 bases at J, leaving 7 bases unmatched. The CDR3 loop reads CASSRETGYNEKLFF. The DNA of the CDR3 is TGTGCCAGCAGTAGGGAGACAGGGTATAATGAAAAACTGTTTTTT.

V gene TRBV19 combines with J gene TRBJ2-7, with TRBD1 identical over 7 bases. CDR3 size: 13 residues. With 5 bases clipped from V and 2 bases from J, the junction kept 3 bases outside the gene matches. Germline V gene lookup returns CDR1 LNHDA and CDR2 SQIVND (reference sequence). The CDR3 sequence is CASSPRGPYEQYF. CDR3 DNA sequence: TGTGCCAGTAGTCCAAGGGGGCCCTACGAGCAGTACTTC. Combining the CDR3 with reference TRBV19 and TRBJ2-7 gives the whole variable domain DGGITQSPKYLFRKEGQNVTLSCEQNLNHDAMYWYRQDPGQGLRLIYYSQIVNDFQKGDIAEGYSVSREKKESFPLTVTSAQKNPTAFYLCASSPRGPYEQYFGPGTRLTVT.